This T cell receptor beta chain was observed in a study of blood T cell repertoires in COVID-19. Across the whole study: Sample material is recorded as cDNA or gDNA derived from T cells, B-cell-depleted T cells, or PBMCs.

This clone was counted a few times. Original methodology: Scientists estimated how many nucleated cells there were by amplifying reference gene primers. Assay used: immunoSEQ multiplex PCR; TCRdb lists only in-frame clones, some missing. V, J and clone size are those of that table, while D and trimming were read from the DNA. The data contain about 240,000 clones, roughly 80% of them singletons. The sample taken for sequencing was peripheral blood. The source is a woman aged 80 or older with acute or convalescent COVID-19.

The CDR3 sequence: CASKAGGLYNEQFF. CDR3 nucleotides: TGCGCCAGCAAAGCGGGGGGATTATACAATGAGCAGTTCTTC. This sequence joins TRBV5-1 and TRBJ2-1; 9 positions match TRBD2. Germline loops: CDR1 SGHRS, CDR2 YFSETQ. The CDR3 consists of 14 residues. Losses at the gene ends were 6 bases for V and 4 bases for J; bases not matched to a gene: 5.